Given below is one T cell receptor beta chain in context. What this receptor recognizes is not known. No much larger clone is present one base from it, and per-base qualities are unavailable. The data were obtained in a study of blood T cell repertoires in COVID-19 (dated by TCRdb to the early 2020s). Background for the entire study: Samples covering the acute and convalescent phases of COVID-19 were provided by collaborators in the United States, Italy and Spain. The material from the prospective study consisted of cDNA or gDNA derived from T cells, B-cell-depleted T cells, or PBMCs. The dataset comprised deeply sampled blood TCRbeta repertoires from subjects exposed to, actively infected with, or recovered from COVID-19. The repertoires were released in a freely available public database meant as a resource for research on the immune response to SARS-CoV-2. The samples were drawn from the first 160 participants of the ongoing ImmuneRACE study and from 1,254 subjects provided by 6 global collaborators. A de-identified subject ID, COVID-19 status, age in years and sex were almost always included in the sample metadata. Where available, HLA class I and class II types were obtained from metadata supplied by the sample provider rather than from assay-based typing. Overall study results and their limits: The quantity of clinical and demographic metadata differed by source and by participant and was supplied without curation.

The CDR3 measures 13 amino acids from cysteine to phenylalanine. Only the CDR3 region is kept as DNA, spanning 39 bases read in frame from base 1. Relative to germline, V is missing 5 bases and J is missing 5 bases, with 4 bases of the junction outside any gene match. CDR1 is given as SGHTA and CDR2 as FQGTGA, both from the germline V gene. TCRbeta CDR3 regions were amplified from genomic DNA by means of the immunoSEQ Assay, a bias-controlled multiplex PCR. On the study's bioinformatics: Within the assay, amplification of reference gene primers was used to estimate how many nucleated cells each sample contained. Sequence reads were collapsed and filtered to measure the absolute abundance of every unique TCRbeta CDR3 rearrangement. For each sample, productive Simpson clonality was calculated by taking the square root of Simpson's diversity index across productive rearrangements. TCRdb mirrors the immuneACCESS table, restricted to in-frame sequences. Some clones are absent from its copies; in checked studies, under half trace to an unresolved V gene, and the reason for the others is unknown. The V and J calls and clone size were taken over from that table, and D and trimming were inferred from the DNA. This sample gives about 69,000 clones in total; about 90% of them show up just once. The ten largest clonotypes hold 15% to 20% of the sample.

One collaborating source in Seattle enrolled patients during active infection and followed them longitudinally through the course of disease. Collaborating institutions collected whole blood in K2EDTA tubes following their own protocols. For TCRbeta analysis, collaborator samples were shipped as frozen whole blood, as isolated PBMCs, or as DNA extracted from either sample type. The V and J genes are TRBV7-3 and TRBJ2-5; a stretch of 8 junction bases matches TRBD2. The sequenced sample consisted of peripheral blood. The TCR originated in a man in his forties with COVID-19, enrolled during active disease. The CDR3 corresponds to CASSPGRGETQYF. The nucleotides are TGTGCCAGCAGCCCCGGGAGGGGGGAGACCCAGTACTTC. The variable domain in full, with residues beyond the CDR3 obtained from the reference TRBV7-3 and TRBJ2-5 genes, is GAGVSQTPSNKVTEKGKYVELRCDPISGHTALYWYRQSLGQGPEFLIYFQGTGAADDSGLPNDRFFAVRPEGSVSTLKIQRTERGDSAVYLCASSPGRGETQYFGPGTRLLVL.